The 11 T cell receptor beta chains below come from one sample, sequenced in a study of TIL therapy for anti-PD-1-resistant metastatic lung cancer. This sample's time point: pre-treatment sample, taken before nivolumab and TIL therapy. Sequencing used immunoSEQ v3. The table came from immunoSEQ multiplex PCR; TCRdb's copy has only in-frame clones and leaves some out. The sample records under 60,000 clones, 80% to 90% being singletons. The starting material was blood, obtained at baseline. The receptors here all came from a person aged 25 to 80 with non-small cell lung cancer.

The rearrangement joins TRBV28 to TRBJ1-2; D remains unclear. This CDR3 comprises 15 residues. The germline V gene encodes CDR1 MDHEN and CDR2 SYDVKM. Trimming removed 5 bases at V and 5 bases at J, with 18 bases between. The CDR3 DNA follows: TGTGCCAGCAGTCCCGTCGGGCAGACTATATATGGCTACACCTTC. Encoded protein: CASSPVGQTIYGYTF.

This chain connects TRBV11-2 to TRBJ2-5; 11 bases line up with TRBD1. The CDR3 runs 15 residues. Germline V gene sequence: CDR1 SGHAT, CDR2 FQNNGV. V gave up 5 bases and J gave up 3 bases; unmatched junction bases: 5. The CDR3 nucleotides are TGTGCCAGCAGCCCCTGGGGACAGGGGGAAGAGACCCAGTACTTC. Its translation is CASSPWGQGEETQYF.

This clone was seen only a few times. This chain uses TRBV24-1 with TRBJ1-5; 8 bases agree with TRBD1. CDR1 is KGHDR and CDR2 is SFDVKD in the germline V gene. The CDR3 contains 16 residues. Germline trimming cut 4 bases from V and 3 bases from J; bases unmatched to any gene: 7. CDR3 sequence: CATSDPQGAFNQPQHF. In DNA form, the CDR3 reads TGTGCCACCAGTGACCCCCAGGGGGCATTCAATCAGCCCCAGCATTTT.

This chain connects TRBV21-1 to TRBJ2-1; the DNA was not compared with TRBD2, the D call given in the table. TRBV21-1 is an annotated pseudogene. The CDR3 sequence is 21 residues long. The CDR3 sequence is CASSKEAVWTSGAGKDNEQFF. The CDR3 nucleotides read TGTGCCAGCAGCAAAGAGGCCGTTTGGACTAGCGGAGCAGGGAAGGACAATGAGCAGTTCTTC.

The rearrangement joins TRBV4-3 to TRBJ2-1; TRBD1 agrees at 10 bases. J lost 0 bases, V lost 0 bases, and 5 bases had no gene match. The germline V gene encodes CDR1 LGHNA and CDR2 YSLEER. This CDR3 is built from 18 residues. The CDR3 loop reads CASSQDPGQGSSYNEQFF. The CDR3 region has the DNA TGCGCCAGCAGCCAAGACCCGGGACAGGGGAGCTCCTACAATGAGCAGTTCTTC.

The chain is built from TRBV5-8 and TRBJ1-5; D is unclear. This CDR3 has 15 residues. Trimming removed 0 bases at V and 0 bases at J, with 7 bases between. The germline V gene encodes CDR1 SGHTS and CDR2 YDEGEE. The DNA of the CDR3 is TGTGCCAGCAGCTTGGGCCATTTTAGCAATCAGCCCCAGCATTTT. Translating it yields CASSLGHFSNQPQHF.

The gene calls are TRBV7-2 and TRBJ2-7, with D tentatively TRBD1 (8 bases). Trimming took 4 bases from V and 4 from J, leaving 14 bases between them. The V gene's germline CDR1 is SGHTA and CDR2 FQGNSA. This CDR3 region has 14 residues. DNA for the CDR3: TGTGCCAGCAGCTACGGACAGGGAGGGTACGAGCAGTACTTC. This encodes CASSYGQGGYEQYF.

The chain carries TRBV4-3 and TRBJ2-5, with TRBD2 identical over 16 bases. CDR1 and CDR2 from the germline V gene are LGHNA and YSLEER. The trim removed 4 bases at V and 5 bases at J, leaving 1 base unmatched. There are 15 residues in the CDR3. The CDR3 DNA follows: TGCGCCAGCAGCCGGGGACTAGCGGGGGGGGAGACCCAGTACTTC. Protein: CASSRGLAGGETQYF.

The chain is built from TRBV19 and TRBJ2-7; perhaps D is TRBD1 or TRBD2 (6 bases each). Trimming pared 8 bases from V and 6 bases from J, leaving 11 bases between. CDR3 size: 11 residues. CDR1 is LNHDA, CDR2 SQIVND, per germline (reference sequence). In DNA, the CDR3 is TGTGCCAGTTCGGGGGCCGCCGAGCAGTACTTC. Translating it yields CASSGAAEQYF.

The chain combines TRBV6-5 with TRBJ2-1; D may be TRBD2 (7 bases). V was clipped by 3 bases and J by 7 bases, with 16 bases between them. The CDR3 has 15 residues. Germline CDR1 and CDR2: MNHEY and SVGAGI. The CDR3 here is CASSYLGGPENEQFF. CDR3 nucleotide sequence: TGTGCCAGCAGTTATTTGGGGGGGCCGGAGAATGAGCAGTTCTTC.

This chain connects TRBV6-2 or TRBV6-3 to TRBJ1-1, with D tentatively TRBD1 (5 bases). The CDR3 covers 13 residues. Trimming removed 6 bases from V and 1 base from J, with 9 bases in between. Germline CDR1 and CDR2: MNHEY and SVGEGT. The CDR3 region has the DNA TGTGCCAGCAGCAAACAGGAGAACACTGAAGCTTTCTTT. This translates into CASSKQENTEAFF.